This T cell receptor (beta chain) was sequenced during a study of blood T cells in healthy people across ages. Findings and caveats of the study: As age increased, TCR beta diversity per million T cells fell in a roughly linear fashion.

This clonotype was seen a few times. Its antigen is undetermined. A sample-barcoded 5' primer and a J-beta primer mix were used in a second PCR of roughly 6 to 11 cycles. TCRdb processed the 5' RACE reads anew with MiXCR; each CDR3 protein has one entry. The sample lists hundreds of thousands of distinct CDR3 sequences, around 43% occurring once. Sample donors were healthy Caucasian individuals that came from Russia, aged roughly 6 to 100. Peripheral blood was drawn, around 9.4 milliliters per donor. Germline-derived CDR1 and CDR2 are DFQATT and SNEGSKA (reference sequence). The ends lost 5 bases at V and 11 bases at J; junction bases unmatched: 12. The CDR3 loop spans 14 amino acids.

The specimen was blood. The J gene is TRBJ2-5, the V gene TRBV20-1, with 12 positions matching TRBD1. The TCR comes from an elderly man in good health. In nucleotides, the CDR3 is TGCAGTGCTGGCAGGGACAGGGGGCCTTGGAGGCAGTACTTC. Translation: CSAGRDRGPWRQYF.